This T cell receptor (beta chain) appears in the sequencing data of a study of blood T cell repertoires in COVID-19. Sequencing used immunoSEQ multiplex PCR; TCRdb keeps in-frame clones, though not all of them. The table shows some 66,000 clones, with roughly 82% occurring only once. The CDR3 has 14 residues. Between the trimmed V and J ends, which lost 5 bases and 5 bases, there was a span of 12 bases. CDR1 and CDR2 (germline): SEHNR, FQNEAQ (reference sequence). V usage is TRBV7-9 and J usage is TRBJ2-2; D is perhaps TRBD1 (5 bases). The sequenced sample was peripheral blood. This sequence originates from a man in his fifties or sixties with acute or convalescent COVID-19. In DNA form, the CDR3 reads TGTGCCAGCAGCCCATCTACAGGAACCGGGGAGCTGTTTTTT. Residues: CASSPSTGTGELFF.